These T cell receptor beta chains were read from a single sample in a study of PD-L1 blockade in urothelial cancer. Produced via immunoSEQ multiplex PCR; TCRdb's table is partial and in-frame only. The table lists around 110,000 clones, approximately 90% of them singletons. The sequencing here drew on PBMCs, taken around atezolizumab (anti-PD-L1) treatment. All receptors derive from a man aged 55 to 70 with urothelial cancer. CDR3s leave out the opening cysteine and the closing phenylalanine or tryptophan.

V gene	CDR3 protein
TRBV2	ASSEAQGKNEKLF
TRBV6-5	ASSYSRVSRNSPLH
TRBV28	ASSSGGNYGYT
TRBV6-5	ASSRDSGNTEAF
TRBV7-3	ASSLSYLDTDTQY
TRBV9	ASSVTALTGELF
TRBV11-2	ASSLEQPQETQY
TRBV7-2	ASSLAPTVSNQPQH
TRBV4-3	ASSLTQGAGELF
TRBV28	ASSLQGAGYT
TRBV10-3	AISEFRENTEAF
TRBV7-9	ASSFLAGDEQY